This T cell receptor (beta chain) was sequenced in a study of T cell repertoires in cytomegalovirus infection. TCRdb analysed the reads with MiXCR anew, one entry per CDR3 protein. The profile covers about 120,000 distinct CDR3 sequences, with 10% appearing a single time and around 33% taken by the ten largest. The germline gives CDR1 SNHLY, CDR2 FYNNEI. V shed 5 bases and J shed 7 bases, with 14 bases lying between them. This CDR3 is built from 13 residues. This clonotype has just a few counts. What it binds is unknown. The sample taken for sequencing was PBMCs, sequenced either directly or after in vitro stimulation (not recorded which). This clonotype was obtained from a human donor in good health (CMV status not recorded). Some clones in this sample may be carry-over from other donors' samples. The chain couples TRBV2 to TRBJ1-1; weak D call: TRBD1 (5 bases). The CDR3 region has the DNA TGTGCCAGCAGTCCCGGGACTGATGATGAAGCTTTCTTT. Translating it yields CASSPGTDDEAFF.